This TCR beta chain was observed in a study of T-cell memory formation after mild COVID-19. Study results and limitations: Clones which contracted sat mainly in CM and EM if CD4+, and in EMRA if CD8+. Pre-infection memory already had some responding clones, implying cross-reactive memory joined.

There are a few counts of this clonotype. Its specificity is not known. Constant-segment primers were used for 5'RACE, and the resulting TCR alpha and TCR beta cDNA libraries carried sample barcodes and UMIs. MiXCR, applied by TCRdb to the 5' RACE reads, yields one record per CDR3 protein. Of 450,000 or so distinct CDR3 sequences listed, 20% were seen once; the top ten hold roughly 8%. The receptor comes from an adult woman who had mild COVID-19 (a few samples of this study predate the infection). Cell type and time point are not known. Sequenced material: PBMCs or a T cell subset sorted from them (not recorded which).

The CDR3 nucleotides are TGTGCCAGCATCCTTACTAGCGGGACACACCCTAGCACAGATACGCAGTATTTT. It yields the protein CASILTSGTHPSTDTQYF. The chain carries TRBV12-3 or TRBV12-4 and TRBJ2-3; the match to TRBD2 covers 10 bases. This CDR3 region has 18 residues. J was trimmed by 0 bases and V by 7 bases; bases with no gene match: 13.